This entry describes one T cell receptor (beta chain). Every one of the patients relapsed after autologous stem cell transplantation (brentuximab vedotin exposure was variable). The repertoire was sequenced with immunoSEQ multiplex PCR; TCRdb's copy has only in-frame clones and lacks some. The sample lists 30,000 to 50,000 clones, 76% occurring once. This entry belongs to a study of PD-1 blockade in classical Hodgkin lymphoma. CDR1 and CDR2 from the germline V gene are SGHDN and FVKESK. Trimming took off 6 bases at V and 4 bases at J, with 13 bases between the two ends. The CDR3 contains 14 residues. The source was peripheral blood mononuclear cells (PBMCs), collected at baseline. The origin of this receptor is a human donor with classical Hodgkin lymphoma. V and J are TRBV14 and TRBJ2-1, with D hard to call. CDR3: CASRLSLEYNEQFF. The DNA for the CDR3 is TGTGCCAGCAGACTATCCCTAGAATACAATGAGCAGTTCTTC.